A single sample is the source of the 32 T cell receptor beta chains below, sequenced in a study of tumor-infiltrating lymphocytes in primary liver carcinoma. The authors made TCR beta cDNA from about 500 ng total RNA with a constant-region primer. Nested multiplex PCR, run for three rounds with slightly modified ARM-PCR, yielded TCR beta libraries. TRBV1-TRBV30 forward primers paired with a C-beta reverse primer drove the first two PCR rounds, ten to eleven cycles each. TCRdb passed the multiplex PCR reads through MiXCR, listing each CDR3 protein once. The table has about 310,000 distinct CDR3 sequences, roughly 60% seen once; the top ten hold approximately 15%. Germline DNA was also extracted, and blood RNA was taken from unsorted whole blood. Sequenced sample: peripheral blood. Source of these receptors: a woman aged 25 to 39 with primary liver carcinoma and hepatitis B virus infection.

Turning to this clonotype: One end of the junction varies from germline; a read error may be responsible. The chain joins TRBV11-3 to TRBJ2-1; D remains ambiguous. This CDR3 spans 14 amino acids. CDR1 and CDR2 (germline): SGHNT, YENEEA. This CDR3 reads CASSLGVEYNGQSF. As DNA, the CDR3 is TGTGCCAGCAGCTTAGGGGTCGAGTACAATGGGCAGTCCTTC.

As to this clonotype: A read error may produce the germline difference seen at one junction end. V and J are TRBV11-3 and TRBJ1-1; D is uncertain. CDR1 SGHNT and CDR2 YENEEA come from the germline V gene. This CDR3 has 14 residues. As DNA, the CDR3 is TGTGCCAGTAGCTTAACCATTACTAACACTGAAGCTTTCTTT. Translation: CASSLTITNTEAFF.

This clonotype came up a few times. The J gene is TRBJ2-3, the V gene TRBV12-3 or TRBV12-4; 9 nucleotides line up with TRBD2. The CDR3 is made up of 21 amino acids. The trim removed 4 bases at V and 0 bases at J, leaving 20 bases unmatched. CDR3 sequence reads: CASSSTPGLAGVSPSTDTQYF. The CDR3 DNA reads TGTGCCAGCAGTTCGACCCCGGGATTAGCGGGAGTTAGCCCTAGCACAGATACGCAGTATTTT.

This clonotype was seen ten or more times. This chain links TRBV29-1 with TRBJ2-3; 7 bases are shared with TRBD1. CDR1 and CDR2 (germline): SQVTM, ANQGSEA. Trimming removed 6 bases from V and 2 bases from J; junction bases left unmatched: 5. CDR3 length: 13 residues. This CDR3 reads CSVRGPNTDTQYF. In nucleotides, the CDR3 is TGCAGCGTGAGGGGGCCCAACACAGATACGCAGTATTTT.

The CDR3 here is CASSRLGLGTDTQYF. The CDR3 nucleotides are TGTGCCAGCAGCCGACTAGGGCTCGGCACAGATACGCAGTATTTT. The chain recombines TRBV14 with TRBJ2-3, with D tentatively TRBD2 (6 bases). Looked up from germline, CDR1 is SGHDN and CDR2 is FVKESK. This CDR3 has 15 residues. The V and J ends lost 4 bases and 1 base respectively, with 12 bases between them. The whole variable domain, remainder taken from reference TRBV14 and TRBJ2-3, is EAGVTQFPSHSVIEKGQTVTLRCDPISGHDNLYWYRRVMGKEIKFLLHFVKESKQDESGMPNNRFLAERTGGTYSTLKVQPAELEDSGVYFCASSRLGLGTDTQYFGPGTRLTVL.

The sample holds one count of this clonotype. Given a much more abundant clone one base away, this may be a read error. V gene TRBV29-1 combines with J gene TRBJ2-1; TRBD2 matches at 8 bases. This CDR3 region has 15 residues. Germline V CDR1 and CDR2: SQVTM, ANQGSEA. DNA for the CDR3: TGCAACGCCCGCGGGGGGCGGGAGATGGCAAATGAGCAGTTCTTC. Translating gives CNARGGREMANEQFF.

This chain links TRBV6-6 with TRBJ1-1, with a possible D match to TRBD1 (6 bases). Germline CDR1 and CDR2: MNHNY and SVGAGI (reference sequence). This CDR3 is built from 18 residues. The ends were cut back, 1 base at V and 1 base at J, with 19 bases in the middle. CDR3 region: CASSYFFRDTRQNTEAFF. In nucleotides, the CDR3 is TGTGCCAGCAGTTACTTTTTTAGGGACACGCGTCAGAACACTGAAGCTTTCTTT.

This clonotype has a handful of counts. V gene TRBV6-5 combines with J gene TRBJ2-7; TRBD1 might be the D (6 bases). From germline, CDR1 is MNHEY and CDR2 SVGAGI. The V and J ends lost 5 bases and 6 bases respectively, with 23 bases between them. This CDR3 comprises 16 residues. The CDR3 region has the DNA TGTGCCAGCAGTGCCCCGGGACACCCCGGTCTTTTCGAGCAGTACTTC. As protein: CASSAPGHPGLFEQYF.

The sample holds many counts of this clonotype. The chain uses TRBV4-1 and TRBJ2-1; possibly TRBD2 for D (5 bases). Trimming shortened V by 10 bases and J by 0 bases, and 7 bases separated the two germline ends. The germline V gene has CDR1 MGHRA and CDR2 YSYEKL. The CDR3 has 12 amino acids. The CDR3 DNA reads as TGCGCCACCCGGGACTCCTACAATGAGCAGTTCTTC. This encodes CATRDSYNEQFF.

J is TRBJ2-1 and V is TRBV12-5; D is perhaps TRBD1 (6 bases). Germline V gene lookup returns CDR1 LGHNT and CDR2 FRNRAP. V was shortened by 6 bases and J by 6 bases, with 12 bases between the two germline ends. The CDR3 has 13 residues. The CDR3 region has the DNA TGTGCTAGTGGCCTCGACAGGTTCAATGAGCAGTTCTTC. It yields the protein CASGLDRFNEQFF.

Comment on this clonotype: One end of the junction fails to match germline, which may point to a read error. CDR3 protein: CASRLDRGKTEYF. The CDR3 DNA sequence: TGTGCCAGCAGATTGGACAGGGGGAAGACCGAGTACTTC. V is TRBV12-3 or TRBV12-4 and J is TRBJ2-5, with 10 bases lining up with TRBD1. CDR3 length: 13 amino acids.

This clonotype was counted ten times or more. The chain combines TRBV11-3 with TRBJ2-2; 10 positions match TRBD2. Germline trimming cut 3 bases from V and 2 bases from J; bases unmatched to any gene: 3. CDR3 length equals 16 residues. CDR1 is SGHNT and CDR2 is YENEEA in the germline V gene. This CDR3 is CASSFTSGVNTGELFF. Here the CDR3 DNA reads TGTGCCAGCAGCTTCACTAGCGGGGTTAACACCGGGGAGCTGTTTTTT.

Concerning this clonotype itself: Mismatch with germline at one junction end may stem from a read error. The V gene is TRBV11-2, the J gene TRBJ2-3, with D hard to call. This CDR3 has 12 residues. Germline CDR1 and CDR2: SGHAT and FQNNGV. CDR3 nucleotides: TGTGCCAGCACCCCCTACACGGATACGCATTATTTT. It is translated as CASTPYTDTHYF.

Points on this clonotype: A much larger clone lies one base from this, so it may be a read error. J is TRBJ2-6 and V is TRBV29-1; no definite D call. The germline gives CDR1 SQVTM, CDR2 ANQGSEA. The CDR3 length is 13 residues. CDR3 nucleotides: TGCAGCGTTCAAGGAACTGGGACCAACGTCCTGACTTTC. It translates to CSVQGTGTNVLTF.

For this clonotype: One end of the junction is discordant with germline, which a read error may explain. The rearrangement links TRBV11-2 to TRBJ1-2; 10 bases agree with TRBD1. Germline V CDR1 and CDR2: SGHAT, FQNNGV. The CDR3 has 15 residues. CDR3: CASSFMVGTGDDYTF. For the CDR3, the DNA is TGTGCCAGCAGCTTCATGGTCGGGACAGGGGACGACTACACATTC.

This clonotype was counted a few times. The junction departs from the called germline gene at one end, perhaps through a read error. The J gene is TRBJ2-7, the V gene TRBV7-8; no firm D call. The CDR3 runs 15 residues. From germline, CDR1 is SGHVS and CDR2 FQNEAQ. CDR3 region: CASSLDSTSLHEQYF. The CDR3 region has the DNA TGTGCCAGTAGCTTAGACTCCACCTCCCTCCACGAGCAGTACTTC. The full variable domain, completed using reference TRBV7-8 and TRBJ2-7, is GAGVSQSPRYKVAKRGQDVALRCDPISGHVSLFWYQQALGQGPEFLTYFQNEAQLDKSGLPSDRFFAERPEGSVSTLKIQRTQQEDSAVYLCASSLDSTSLHEQYFGPGTRLTVT.

Comment on this clonotype: This may be a read error: a much more frequent sequence differs by one nucleotide. The CDR3 region is CASSLRTGGASGHTF. The CDR3 coding sequence is TGTGCCAGCAGTTTAAGAACAGGGGGCGCAAGTGGCCACACCTTC. The genes are TRBV12-3 or TRBV12-4 and TRBJ1-2; the match to TRBD1 covers 9 bases. The CDR3 totals 15 residues.

The chain joins TRBV12-3 or TRBV12-4 to TRBJ2-4; 7 positions match TRBD2. With 6 bases clipped from V and 2 bases from J, the junction kept 10 bases outside the gene matches. CDR3 length: 16 residues. The DNA for the CDR3 is TGTGCCAGCAGCGGACTAGTGGGAGGATCCAAAAACATTCAGTACTTC. It translates to CASSGLVGGSKNIQYF.

This sequence joins TRBV6-4 and TRBJ2-5, with 10 nucleotides matching TRBD2. CDR3 length equals 15 residues. Germline lookup yields CDR1 MRHNA and CDR2 SNTAGT. V shed 4 bases, J shed 1 base, and the junction held 3 bases outside the gene matches. The CDR3 DNA reads as TGTGCCAGCAGTGTCTCTAGCGGGAGCCAAGAGACCCAGTACTTC. Translating it yields CASSVSSGSQETQYF.

V gene TRBV12-3 or TRBV12-4 combines with J gene TRBJ2-4; 11 bases match TRBD1. The V and J ends lost 5 bases and 3 bases, in that order; junction bases with no gene match: 6. This CDR3 spans 16 amino acids. This chain's CDR3 is CASSPRDRGGKNIQYF. CDR3 bases: TGTGCCAGCAGTCCCCGGGACAGGGGGGGCAAAAACATTCAGTACTTC.

This clonotype was detected ten times or more. The genes are TRBV5-1 and TRBJ2-2; D remains ambiguous. The V gene's germline CDR1 is SGHRS and CDR2 YFSETQ. The length of the CDR3 is 16 residues. Trimming took off 4 bases at V and 1 base at J, with 14 bases between the two ends. In nucleotides, the CDR3 is TGCGCCAGCAGCACAACACCCTGGGGGAACACCGGGGAGCTGTTTTTT. Its protein product is CASSTTPWGNTGELFF.

As to this clonotype: A much larger clone lies one base from this, so it may be a read error. The chain combines TRBV12-3 or TRBV12-4 with TRBJ2-6; D gene ambiguous. This CDR3 region has 17 residues. Trimming pared 7 bases from V and 0 bases from J, leaving 16 bases between. The DNA for the CDR3 is TGTGCCAGCAATCTCAGGCTCGTTAACTCTGGGGCCAACGTCCTGACTTTC. The encoded protein is CASNLRLVNSGANVLTF.

The chain recombines TRBV7-9 with TRBJ2-6; D tentatively fits TRBD1 or TRBD2 (5 bases each). The germline V gene has CDR1 SEHNR and CDR2 FQNEAQ (reference sequence). Trimming pared 8 bases from V and 0 bases from J, leaving 20 bases between. The CDR3 spans 18 residues. The CDR3 nucleotides read TGTGCCAGCTGTTGGGGACGGGCCACTCTCTCTGGGGCCAACGTCCTGACTTTC. It translates to CASCWGRATLSGANVLTF.

This clonotype came up many times. The V and J genes are TRBV6-2 or TRBV6-3 and TRBJ2-2; D gene ambiguous. Per germline, CDR1 MNHEY and CDR2 SVGEGT. V dropped 7 bases and J dropped 7 bases, with 13 bases sitting between them. The CDR3 totals 13 residues. The CDR3 loop is CASTGVRGGELFF. CDR3 bases: TGTGCCAGCACTGGGGTTCGTGGCGGGGAGCTGTTTTTT.

Notes on this clonotype: The missing conserved phenylalanine or tryptophan at the end of this CDR3 makes a read error likely. The J gene is TRBJ2-4, the V gene TRBV6-1; 10 bases align to TRBD2. V dropped 7 bases and J dropped 0; count of bases not matched to a gene: 15. CDR1 and CDR2 (germline): MNHNS, SASEGT. This CDR3 spans 19 amino acids. DNA of the CDR3: TGTGCCAGCACCAGAGCGGGAGGGCCTTTCGGGCTAGCCAAAAACATTCAGTACTCC. Its protein is CASTRAGGPFGLAKNIQYS.

This clonotype has ten or more counts. The DNA for the CDR3 is TGTGCCAGCAGCCCACTAGCGGGAGGGCCCTCTGAGCAGTTCTTC. Its protein product is CASSPLAGGPSEQFF. The chain is built from TRBV4-2 and TRBJ2-1, with 13 bases matching TRBD2. The CDR3 runs to 15 residues. Germline assignment: CDR1 LGHNA and CDR2 YNFKEQ. V was pared by 4 bases and J by 9 bases, with 6 bases of the junction left unmatched.

In this sample, this clonotype turned up many times. The chain couples TRBV4-3 to TRBJ1-1; the D is unclear. The CDR3 has 13 residues. Germline assignment: CDR1 LGHNA and CDR2 YSLEER. The V end lost 1 base, the J end lost 2 bases, and 5 bases lay between the germline ends. The chain's CDR3 is CASSQVRNTEAFF. The CDR3 DNA is TGCGCCAGCAGCCAAGTCAGAAACACTGAAGCTTTCTTT.

A remark on this clonotype: An end of the junction differs from the germline gene, which may be a read error. The chain carries TRBV11-2 and TRBJ2-7; D possibly uses TRBD1 or TRBD2 (5 bases each). CDR1 and CDR2 from the germline V gene are SGHAT and FQNNGV. The CDR3 extends over 15 amino acids. CDR3 sequence: CVSSLVRLVGAEQYF. The CDR3, as DNA: TGTGTCAGCAGCTTAGTTAGGCTAGTCGGGGCCGAGCAGTACTTC.

In regard to this clonotype: At one boundary the junction diverges from the germline segment, which might be a read error. This chain joins TRBV6-1 and TRBJ2-5; tentative D call: TRBD2 (5 bases). Germline assignment: CDR1 MNHNS and CDR2 SASEGT. This CDR3 region has 13 residues. The CDR3 sequence: CASNEREEGTQYF. CDR3 sequence (DNA): TGTGCCAGCAATGAACGGGAAGAAGGGACCCAGTACTTC.

About this clonotype itself: At one boundary the junction diverges from the germline segment, which might be a read error. The rearrangement uses TRBV11-2 and TRBJ2-7, with D unclear. Germline V gene lookup returns CDR1 SGHAT and CDR2 FQNNGV. CDR3 length: 15 amino acids. This chain's CDR3 is CARSPMTNLPYEQYF. CDR3 nucleotides: TGTGCCCGCAGCCCCATGACCAACCTCCCCTACGAGCAGTACTTC. The full variable domain, completed using reference TRBV11-2 and TRBJ2-7, is EAGVAQSPRYKIIEKRQSVAFWCNPISGHATLYWYQQILGQGPKLLIQFQNNGVVDDSQLPKDRFSAERLKGVDSTLKIQPAKLEDSAVYLCARSPMTNLPYEQYFGPGTRLTVT.

Of note for this clonotype: The junction does not match germline at one end; this may be a read error. The J gene is TRBJ1-1, the V gene TRBV29-1, with unresolved D. The CDR3 length is 13 residues. Germline V gene lookup returns CDR1 SQVTM and CDR2 ANQGSEA. The CDR3 loop is CSAGKGGNTGAFF. The CDR3 region has the DNA TGTAGTGCGGGGAAAGGAGGGAACACTGGAGCTTTCTTT.

At least ten counts were recorded for this clonotype. The chain has TRBV11-2 and TRBJ2-7; D remains unclear. There are 14 residues in the CDR3. V was shortened by 8 bases and J by 2 bases, with 16 bases between the two germline ends. In germline, CDR1 is SGHAT, CDR2 FQNNGV. The CDR3 protein is CASRWTATTYEQYF. The CDR3 DNA reads as TGTGCCAGCCGGTGGACCGCGACCACCTACGAGCAGTACTTC.